This TCR beta chain appears in the sequencing data of a study of T cell responses to AZD1222 COVID-19 vaccine. The study, taken as a whole, reports: In all cases, repertoires were sampled only after the peak T cell response. A mostly white British donor set with more females was recruited, and clonal diversity was possibly underestimated. In the spike-specific TCR repertoire, nearly half reportedly target unmutated variant regions.

A note on this clone: Its antigen is not known.

TCRdb keeps only in-frame clones here, not all; method: immunoSEQ multiplex PCR. The table records roughly 72,000 clones, 85% of them present only once. Germline V lookup: CDR1 SQVTM, CDR2 ANQGSEA. After removal of 8 bases from V and 0 bases from J, the junction contained 2 bases not matched to a gene. CDR3 size: 12 residues. The material sequenced was peripheral blood, taken on day 0 of AZD1222 vaccination. The chain uses TRBV29-1 and TRBJ1-2, with 8 nucleotides matching TRBD1. This clonotype was obtained from an adult in good health. The CDR3 nucleotides are TGCAGCACGACAGGGGCTAACTATGGCTACACCTTC. Protein sequence: CSTTGANYGYTF.